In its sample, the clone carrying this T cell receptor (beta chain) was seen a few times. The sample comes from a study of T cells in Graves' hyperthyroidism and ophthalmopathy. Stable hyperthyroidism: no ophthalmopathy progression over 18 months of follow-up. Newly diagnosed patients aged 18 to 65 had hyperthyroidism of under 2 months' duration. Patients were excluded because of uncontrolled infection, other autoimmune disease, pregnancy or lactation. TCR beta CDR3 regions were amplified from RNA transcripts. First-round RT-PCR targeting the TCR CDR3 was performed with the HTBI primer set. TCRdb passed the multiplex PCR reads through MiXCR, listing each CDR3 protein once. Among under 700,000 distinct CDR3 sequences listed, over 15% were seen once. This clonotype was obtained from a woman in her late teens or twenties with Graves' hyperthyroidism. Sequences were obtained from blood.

CDR3 region: CATSDFRRDRGQETQYF. In nucleotides, the CDR3 is TGTGCCACCAGTGATTTCCGCCGGGACAGGGGGCAAGAGACCCAGTACTTC. The rearrangement uses TRBV24-1 and TRBJ2-5, with TRBD1 identical over 11 bases. Trimming at V came to 1 base and at J to 2 bases, leaving 5 bases not matched to a gene. In germline, CDR1 is KGHDR, CDR2 SFDVKD. This CDR3 region has 17 residues.